This T cell receptor beta chain derives from a study of blood T cell repertoires in COVID-19. In the study overall: The United States, Italy and Spain supplied acute and convalescent COVID-19 samples.

This CDR3 spans 16 amino acids. CDR1 is SGHNT, CDR2 YENEEA, per germline. Trimming cost V 4 bases and J 0 bases; bases outside gene matches: 7. Seattle patients were enrolled during active infection and followed longitudinally. Per the study methods: Estimated nucleated cell counts came from reference gene primer amplification. Data came from immunoSEQ multiplex PCR; TCRdb stores just in-frame clones and leaves some out. V, J and clone size reflect that table, while D and trimming were determined from the DNA. The table has about 87,000 clones, less than 95% seen once. This receptor was taken from a man aged 18-30 years with COVID-19, enrolled during active disease. The sequenced material came from peripheral blood. The J gene is TRBJ2-3, the V gene TRBV11-3; 7 nucleotides agree with TRBD1. The CDR3 bases are TGTGCCAGCAGCTCACGGACAGGAGCTAGCACAGATACGCAGTATTTT. Its translation is CASSSRTGASTDTQYF. The whole variable domain, filled in from reference TRBV11-3 and TRBJ2-3, reads EAGVVQSPRYKIIEKKQPVAFWCNPISGHNTLYWYLQNLGQGPELLIRYENEEAVDDSQLPKDRFSAERLKGVDSTLKIQPAELGDSAVYLCASSSRTGASTDTQYFGPGTRLTVL.